This entry is about one T cell receptor (beta chain). Participants were placed into cohorts based on the clinical history they reported. The record originates from a study of blood T cell repertoires in COVID-19. Across the whole study: Samples representing acute and convalescent COVID-19 were sourced from the United States, Italy and Spain. PBMCs, B-cell-depleted T cells, or T cells were the source of the cDNA or gDNA that made up the material.

In the study's own analysis: The assay estimated nucleated cells by amplifying reference gene primers. Assay: immunoSEQ multiplex PCR; the TCRdb copy retains only in-frame clones and omits some. The DNA was the basis for D and trimming; V, J and clone size are from that table. The sample has about 270,000 clones, 70% to 90% seen once. This CDR3 comprises 16 residues. The V segment lost 4 bases and the J segment 4 bases; nucleotides outside the gene matches: 9. The V gene's germline CDR1 is MNHNS and CDR2 SASEGT. The receptor was derived from a woman aged 55-69 years in a cohort exposed to, infected with or recovered from COVID-19 (not recorded which). The sequencing sample was made of PBMCs or T cells enriched from blood (not recorded which). The genes are TRBV6-1 and TRBJ2-3; TRBD2 agrees at 9 bases. The CDR3 loop reads CASSVAISGRADTQYF. The CDR3 bases are TGTGCCAGCAGTGTGGCGATTAGCGGGAGAGCAGATACGCAGTATTTT.